The 8 T cell receptor beta chains reported below all come from one sample, sequenced in a study of blood T cell repertoires in COVID-19. Sequenced by immunoSEQ multiplex PCR; TCRdb stores in-frame clones only, minus some. This table has under 65,000 clones, approximately 75% appearing once. Material: peripheral blood. The receptors were gathered from a man aged 55 to 70 with COVID-19, enrolled during active disease.

The V gene is TRBV16, the J gene TRBJ2-2; D perhaps matches TRBD1 (6 bases). The CDR3 contains 19 residues. Trimming pared 1 base from V and 0 bases from J, leaving 18 bases between. CDR1 is KGHSY, CDR2 FQNENV, per germline. This CDR3 is CASSQFGVQGTANTGELFF. CDR3 sequence (DNA): TGTGCCAGCAGCCAATTTGGGGTCCAGGGGACGGCGAACACCGGGGAGCTGTTTTTT.

The rearrangement uses TRBV25-1 and TRBJ1-5; D is unresolved. Trimming pared 1 base from V and 0 bases from J, leaving 7 bases between. Germline loops: CDR1 MGHDK, CDR2 SYGVNS. The CDR3 runs to 15 residues. CDR3 in amino acids: CASSESEHSNQPQHF. The CDR3, as DNA: TGTGCCAGCAGTGAATCGGAGCATAGCAATCAGCCCCAGCATTTT. The entire variable domain, with the rest obtained from reference TRBV25-1 and TRBJ1-5, is as follows: EADIYQTPRYLVIGTGKKITLECSQTMGHDKMYWYQQDPGMELHLIHYSYGVNSTEKGDLSSESTVSRIRTEHFPLTLESARPSHTSQYLCASSESEHSNQPQHFGDGTRLSIL.

V and J are TRBV3-1 (or the pseudogene TRBV3-2) and TRBJ2-3; 8 bases fit TRBD1. Germline-derived CDR1 and CDR2 are LGHDT and YNNKEL (reference sequence). V gave up 4 bases and J gave up 3 bases; unmatched junction bases: 6. CDR3 length: 15 amino acids. CDR3 protein: CASSPQGGFTDTQYF. As DNA, the CDR3 is TGTGCCAGCAGCCCACAGGGGGGTTTTACAGATACGCAGTATTTT.

V and J are TRBV5-1 and TRBJ1-3; D is possibly TRBD1 (5 bases). The CDR3 covers 15 residues. The V gene's germline CDR1 is SGHRS and CDR2 YFSETQ. V gave up 1 base and J gave up 0 bases, with 8 bases separating them. The CDR3 region is CASSLRQGSGNTIYF. Written as DNA, the CDR3 is TGCGCCAGCAGCTTGAGGCAGGGCTCTGGAAACACCATATATTTT.

This clone was detected only once. V is TRBV28 and J is TRBJ2-2; unclear D gene. CDR3 length: 12 residues. Per the germline V gene, CDR1 is MDHEN and CDR2 is SYDVKM. V lost 4 bases, J lost 5 bases, and 5 bases lay in between. CDR3 bases: TGTGCCAGCAGTTGGAGAACCGGGGAGCTGTTTTTT. Its translation: CASSWRTGELFF.

This chain links TRBV9 with TRBJ2-2; TRBD2 is a possible D gene (6 bases). CDR1 and CDR2 (germline): SGDLS, YYNGEE. The V end lost 3 bases, the J end lost 4 bases, and 13 bases lay between the germline ends. The CDR3 runs 15 residues. CDR3 residues: CASSATSWGTGELFF. The CDR3, as DNA: TGTGCCAGCAGCGCGACTAGTTGGGGCACCGGGGAGCTGTTTTTT.

This clone has only a few counts. The CDR3 bases are TGTGCCAGCAGATTAAAGACAGGTGGCTACACCTTC. Translated, it gives CASRLKTGGYTF. This chain connects TRBV21-1 to TRBJ1-2; the listed D gene, TRBD1, was not tested against the DNA. TRBV21-1 is termed a pseudogene. The CDR3 spans 12 residues.

The chain couples TRBV5-6 to TRBJ2-3; maybe TRBD1 (5 bases). The germline V gene encodes CDR1 SGHDT and CDR2 YYEEEE. The CDR3 covers 12 residues. V lost 0 bases, J lost 6 bases, and 5 bases lay in between. The CDR3 DNA follows: TGTGCCAGCAGCTTGGAGGGGGATACGCAGTATTTT. Amino acids: CASSLEGDTQYF.